This T cell receptor (beta chain) originates from a study of T cell responses to AZD1222 COVID-19 vaccine. Background on the study: Combined were second doses at about 4 or about 12 weeks. Study observations and caveats: Reportedly, nearly half the spike-specific TCRs target unmutated variant regions. Clonal diversity was possibly underestimated, and the donors were mostly white British, with more females.

This table comes from immunoSEQ multiplex PCR, and its TCRdb copy is limited to in-frame clones, with some not included. The sample has about 79,000 clones; 65% to 85% are singletons. Comment on this clone: The antigen is not known.

V lost 6 bases and J lost 2, with 5 bases in between. The CDR3 runs to 12 residues. Germline lookup yields CDR1 SNHLY and CDR2 FYNNEI. V gene TRBV2 combines with J gene TRBJ1-3; D is ambiguous. The receptor's source is an adult in good health. This sample comprised peripheral blood, obtained on day 0 of AZD1222 vaccination. The CDR3 DNA reads as TGTGCCAGCAGCGCGACTGGAAACACCATATATTTT. It encodes CASSATGNTIYF.